This record covers a single TCR beta chain. The data were taken from a study of blood T cell repertoires in COVID-19. Background on the study: Spain, Italy and the United States supplied samples that represented acute and convalescent COVID-19. From T cells, B-cell-depleted T cells, or PBMCs came the material, which was cDNA or gDNA.

In the original workflow: Amplified reference gene primers provided the basis for estimating nucleated cell counts. Generated by immunoSEQ multiplex PCR, the TCRdb table keeps only in-frame clones and is missing some. That table is the source of V, J and clone size, and D and trimming were worked out from the DNA. Of approximately 71,000 clones in the sample, about 86% were seen once. The CDR3 is 15 amino acids. Germline V lookup: CDR1 SGDLS, CDR2 YYNGEE. V lost 0 bases, J lost 5 bases, and 11 bases lay in between. This receptor was obtained from a man in his fifties or sixties with acute or convalescent COVID-19. V and J are TRBV9 and TRBJ1-4, with D possibly matching TRBD1 (6 bases). The specimen sequenced was peripheral blood. This CDR3 reads CASSVGGRLNEKLFF. The CDR3 DNA follows: TGTGCCAGCAGCGTAGGGGGGCGCTTAAATGAAAAACTGTTTTTT.